The 30 T cell receptor beta chains below were found in one sample sequenced in a study of post-analysis software for immune sequencing data. Whole-study findings and limits: The study found TRBV5-6, TRBV5-1 and TRBV20-1 among five TRBV segments more frequent in patients than controls.

TCR beta cDNA libraries included unique molecular identifiers. TCRdb redid the calling of the PCR reads with MiXCR, one entry per CDR3 protein. The table has roughly 600,000 distinct CDR3 sequences, roughly 45% seen once. No cognate antigen is known for these TCRs. Material: blood. The source of these receptors is a girl between 5 and 17 years old with multiple sclerosis.

The V call is TRBV6-1, the J call TRBJ2-7; D may be TRBD2 (6 bases). The V gene lost 0 bases and the J gene lost 2 bases, with 8 bases spanning the gap. The CDR3 runs to 14 residues. CDR1 MNHNS and CDR2 SASEGT come from the germline V gene. CDR3 in DNA: TGTGCCAGCAGTGAAGCGGAGGGAACCTACGAGCAGTACTTC. It specifies CASSEAEGTYEQYF.

The CDR3, as DNA: TGTGCCAGCAGCCAGGGACAGGGGGCGGCTCAGCCCCAGCATTTT. Its protein is CASSQGQGAAQPQHF. The chain recombines TRBV4-2 with TRBJ1-5, with 12 bases fitting TRBD1. V lost 3 bases to trimming and J lost 6 bases; unmatched junction nucleotides: 3. Germline loops: CDR1 LGHNA, CDR2 YNFKEQ. The CDR3 consists of 15 residues.

This clonotype was seen only a few times. The chain recombines TRBV7-2 with TRBJ2-3; D is uncertain. The CDR3 is 15 amino acids. CDR1 SGHTA and CDR2 FQGNSA come from the germline V gene. V was trimmed by 0 bases and J by 1 base, leaving 8 bases between them. The CDR3, as DNA: TGTGCCAGCAGCTTAGCAGGGCTCGGCACAGATACGCAGTATTTT. Amino acid sequence: CASSLAGLGTDTQYF. The full variable domain, completed using reference TRBV7-2 and TRBJ2-3, is GAGVSQSPSNKVTEKGKDVELRCDPISGHTALYWYRQSLGQGLEFLIYFQGNSAPDKSGLPSDRFSAERTGGSVSTLTIQRTQQEDSAVYLCASSLAGLGTDTQYFGPGTRLTVL.

The chain couples TRBV6-5 to TRBJ2-1; the D gene could be TRBD1 or TRBD2 (5 bases each). V lost 0 bases, J lost 7 bases, and 13 bases lay in between. The CDR3 extends over 15 amino acids. CDR1 is MNHEY and CDR2 is SVGAGI in the germline V gene. The CDR3 loop is CASSYSSNGGNEQFF. The CDR3 DNA sequence: TGTGCCAGCAGTTACTCGAGTAATGGGGGAAATGAGCAGTTCTTC.

This chain connects TRBV24-1 to TRBJ2-4; 10 bases map to TRBD2. TRBJ2-5 matches the DNA end more closely, so the J call is doubtful. The germline V gene has CDR1 KGHDR and CDR2 SFDVKD. The CDR3 totals 17 residues. CDR3 protein: CATSDSTGTSEEETQYF. The CDR3 DNA reads TGTGCCACCAGTGATTCTACCGGGACTAGCGAGGAAGAGACCCAGTACTTC.

The V call is TRBV28, the J call TRBJ2-5; tentatively, D is TRBD1 (6 bases). The CDR3 is made up of 14 amino acids. The germline V gene has CDR1 MDHEN and CDR2 SYDVKM. The V end was cut by 5 bases, the J end by 2 bases, with 12 bases between. In nucleotides, the CDR3 is TGTGCCAGCAGTCCGACAGGACATCAAGAGACCCAGTACTTC. This codes for CASSPTGHQETQYF.

V and J are TRBV12-3 or TRBV12-4 and TRBJ2-3; D may correspond to TRBD1 or TRBD2 (5 bases each). V was shortened by 5 bases and J by 2 bases, with 14 bases between the two germline ends. This CDR3 is built from 15 residues. The CDR3 DNA is TGTGCCAGCAGTCCCACCGGGACCTTCACAGATACGCAGTATTTT. As protein: CASSPTGTFTDTQYF.

V and J are TRBV7-9 and TRBJ2-5; 7 positions agree with TRBD1. CDR3 length equals 12 residues. The V and J ends lost 5 bases and 3 bases, in that order; junction bases with no gene match: 0. Germline CDR1 SEHNR, CDR2 FQNEAQ (reference sequence). CDR3 nucleotides: TGTGCCAGCAGCGGGACAGAAGAGACCCAGTACTTC. This encodes CASSGTEETQYF.

This chain connects TRBV12-3 or TRBV12-4 to TRBJ1-6, with D tentatively TRBD1 (6 bases). V was pared by 5 bases and J by 8 bases, with 13 bases between. There are 14 residues in the CDR3. The CDR3 here is CASSGGSGDSPLHF. CDR3 DNA sequence: TGTGCCAGCAGTGGGGGGTCAGGGGATTCACCCCTCCACTTT.

This clonotype appeared a few times. V is TRBV7-8 and J is TRBJ2-7; D uncertain. V lost 0 bases to trimming and J lost 3 bases, with 12 bases between them. The CDR3 sequence is 15 residues long. CDR1 and CDR2 from the germline V gene are SGHVS and FQNEAQ. The CDR3 DNA reads as TGTGCCAGCAGCTTAGCGGCTAGTATAGTCTACGAGCAGTACTTC. Translated: CASSLAASIVYEQYF.

The J gene is TRBJ2-7, the V gene TRBV12-3 or TRBV12-4, with 8 bases matching TRBD1. The CDR3 totals 14 residues. J gave up 3 bases and V 6 bases, and 7 bases lay outside the gene matches. The CDR3 nucleotides are TGTGCCAGCAGCCCGACAGGGGATCACTACGAGCAGTACTTC. Its translation is CASSPTGDHYEQYF.

The chain recombines TRBV5-5 with TRBJ1-5; D remains ambiguous. This CDR3 is built from 14 residues. The V gene's germline CDR1 is SGHKS and CDR2 YYEKEE (reference sequence). Trimming removed 4 bases from V and 7 bases from J, with 15 bases in between. The CDR3 protein is CASSPNTGFQPQHF. For the CDR3, the DNA is TGTGCCAGCAGCCCTAATACGGGGTTCCAGCCCCAGCATTTT.

This chain links TRBV20-1 with TRBJ2-1, with 10 nucleotides matching TRBD1. CDR1 DFQATT and CDR2 SNEGSKA come from the germline V gene (reference sequence). The CDR3 sequence is 15 residues long. V was clipped by 1 base and J by 7 bases; unmatched bases: 7. In DNA, the CDR3 is TGCAGTGCTAGAGCCCGACAGGGGGCTAAAAATGAGCAGTTCTTC. Translated, it gives CSARARQGAKNEQFF.

This clonotype was seen only a few times. The chain has TRBV10-3 and TRBJ2-7; perhaps TRBD1 as D (6 bases). Trimming left V 6 bases short and J 0 bases short, with 12 bases between. CDR1 and CDR2 from the germline V gene are ENHRY and SYGVKD. The CDR3 is 14 residues long. The CDR3 sequence: CAISGRDNSYEQYF. Written as DNA, the CDR3 is TGTGCCATCAGCGGAAGGGACAACTCCTACGAGCAGTACTTC.

The chain joins TRBV6-6 to TRBJ2-3, with TRBD2 matching 7 bases. The V gene end was trimmed by 2 bases and the J gene end by 7 bases; junction bases not matched to a gene: 15. CDR1 MNHNY and CDR2 SVGAGI come from the germline V gene (reference sequence). CDR3 size: 17 residues. CDR3 amino acids: CASSYRDYPTRMNTQYF. CDR3 nucleotide sequence: TGTGCCAGCAGTTACCGGGACTACCCCACGCGAATGAATACGCAGTATTTT.

The J gene is TRBJ2-3, the V gene TRBV7-8; 7 bases align to TRBD2. The CDR3 is made up of 15 amino acids. Germline CDR1 is SGHVS and CDR2 is FQNEAQ. The junction had 10 bases not matched to a gene; V was cut back by 7 bases and J by 3 bases. CDR3 amino acids: CASTSKAGVTDTQYF. CDR3 nucleotide sequence: TGTGCCAGCACCTCGAAGGCGGGGGTAACAGATACGCAGTATTTT.

This clonotype was observed a few times. The chain combines TRBV30 with TRBJ2-5; no definite D call. Trimming shortened V by 1 base and J by 4 bases, and 1 base separated the two germline ends. CDR3 length: 10 amino acids. Germline CDR1 and CDR2: GTSNPN and SVGIG (reference sequence). CDR3 sequence reads: CAWSGETQYF. CDR3 nucleotides: TGTGCCTGGAGTGGAGAGACCCAGTACTTC.

This chain links TRBV6-2 or TRBV6-3 with TRBJ1-2; D ambiguous. Germline lookup yields CDR1 MNHEY and CDR2 SVGEGT. The CDR3 has 14 amino acids. Deletions cut 6 bases from V and 4 bases from J, with 15 bases between. CDR3 sequence: CASSESTRIYGYTF. CDR3 sequence (DNA): TGTGCCAGCAGCGAGTCGACTCGTATCTATGGCTACACCTTC.

DNA of the CDR3: TGCGCCAGCAGCCAAGAATTAGCCTACCCGGACAACTATGGCTACACCTTC. Amino acid sequence: CASSQELAYPDNYGYTF. The genes are TRBV4-1 and TRBJ1-2; D uncertain. Between the trimmed V and J ends, which lost 0 bases and 2 bases, there was a span of 16 bases. The CDR3 totals 17 residues. The germline V gene encodes CDR1 MGHRA and CDR2 YSYEKL.

The CDR3 loop reads CASKLRTGAYNEQFF. CDR3 sequence (DNA): TGTGCCAGTAAACTCAGGACAGGGGCTTACAATGAGCAGTTCTTC. The chain joins TRBV27 to TRBJ2-1, with 9 bases identical to TRBD1. Trimming cost V 9 bases and J 4 bases; bases outside gene matches: 10. The CDR3 totals 15 residues. Germline values: CDR1 MNHEY, CDR2 SMNVEV (reference sequence).

This chain links TRBV10-3 with TRBJ2-1; the D gene is possibly TRBD2 (6 bases). V was shortened by 1 base and J by 5 bases, with 18 bases between the two germline ends. Germline loops: CDR1 ENHRY, CDR2 SYGVKD. The CDR3 totals 17 residues. The CDR3 spells CAISELAGDFLNNEQFF. DNA for the CDR3: TGTGCCATCAGTGAGTTAGCTGGGGACTTCCTAAACAATGAGCAGTTCTTC.

Only a few counts were recorded for this clonotype. The V gene is TRBV20-1, the J gene TRBJ2-7; 12 bases are a match to TRBD2. CDR1 DFQATT and CDR2 SNEGSKA come from the germline V gene (reference sequence). The CDR3 is 15 residues long. Unmatched junction bases numbered 5, after V lost 3 bases and J lost 2 bases. CDR3 sequence: CSARGTSGFAYEQYF. In DNA form, the CDR3 reads TGCAGTGCTAGGGGGACTAGCGGGTTCGCCTACGAGCAGTACTTC.

Many counts were recorded for this clonotype. This chain joins TRBV6-1 and TRBJ1-6; TRBD1 might be the D (5 bases). Germline V lookup: CDR1 MNHNS, CDR2 SASEGT. V gave up 2 bases and J gave up 6 bases, with 5 bases separating them. CDR3 size: 13 residues. In DNA form, the CDR3 reads TGTGCCAGCAGTGAACAGGGTAATTCACCCCTCCACTTT. Its translation: CASSEQGNSPLHF.

This clonotype was counted a single time. CDR3: CASSLDYSQNSPLHF. The CDR3 DNA reads as TGTGCCAGCAGCTTAGACTATAGTCAAAATTCACCCCTCCACTTT. The V gene is TRBV7-2, the J gene TRBJ1-6; D is unclear. Germline V gene data show CDR1 as SGHTA and CDR2 as FQGNSA. The V gene lost 1 base and the J gene lost 7 bases, with 11 bases spanning the gap. The CDR3 is 15 residues long.

V is TRBV6-2 or TRBV6-3 and J is TRBJ2-5; 8 nucleotides line up with TRBD2. The CDR3 totals 14 residues. V was pared by 2 bases and J by 4 bases, with 3 bases of the junction left unmatched. The germline CDR1 and CDR2 sequences are MNHEY and SVGEGT. The CDR3 here is CASSYPAGVETQYF. For the CDR3, the DNA is TGTGCCAGCAGTTACCCAGCGGGGGTAGAGACCCAGTACTTC.

The V call is TRBV7-2, the J call TRBJ2-5; no clear D. Looked up from germline, CDR1 is SGHTA and CDR2 is FQGNSA. The germline V and J ends were trimmed by 2 bases and 5 bases, with 12 bases remaining between them. This CDR3 has 14 amino acids. The CDR3 loop is CASSLSRVSETQYF. In DNA form, the CDR3 reads TGTGCCAGCAGCTTATCCCGGGTTTCGGAGACCCAGTACTTC. The full variable domain, completed using reference TRBV7-2 and TRBJ2-5, is GAGVSQSPSNKVTEKGKDVELRCDPISGHTALYWYRQSLGQGLEFLIYFQGNSAPDKSGLPSDRFSAERTGGSVSTLTIQRTQQEDSAVYLCASSLSRVSETQYFGPGTRLLVL.

This clonotype has just a few counts. DNA for the CDR3: TGTGCCAGCAGCCAAAGAAGAGTGGAGCAGTACTTC. Translating it yields CASSQRRVEQYF. The rearrangement uses TRBV3-1 and TRBJ2-7; D is ambiguous. The CDR3 is 12 residues long. Trimming removed 2 bases at V and 7 bases at J, with 9 bases between. From germline, CDR1 is LGHDT and CDR2 YNNKEL (reference sequence).

The gene calls are TRBV12-3 or TRBV12-4 and TRBJ1-1; D not resolved. This CDR3 is built from 12 residues. V was trimmed by 6 bases and J by 6 bases, leaving 11 bases between them. The CDR3 sequence is CASRHPGAEAFF. CDR3 nucleotide sequence: TGTGCCAGCAGACACCCTGGTGCTGAAGCTTTCTTT.

The V and J genes are TRBV7-9 and TRBJ2-5; no firm D call. The germline CDR1 and CDR2 sequences are SEHNR and FQNEAQ (reference sequence). CDR3 length: 13 amino acids. V was cut by 7 bases and J by 2 bases, with 11 bases left in between. The CDR3, as DNA: TGTGCCAGCATCGGGTTATCTCAAGAGACCCAGTACTTC. Its translation: CASIGLSQETQYF.

The chain carries TRBV5-1 and TRBJ1-1; possible D gene TRBD1, 5 bases. Germline V gives CDR1 SGHRS, CDR2 YFSETQ. Trimming cost V 0 bases and J 6 bases, with 15 bases left between them. The CDR3 has 15 residues. The DNA for the CDR3 is TGCGCCAGCAGCTTGGCTGGGGGTTTTATGCCTGAAGCTTTCTTT. Protein sequence: CASSLAGGFMPEAFF.